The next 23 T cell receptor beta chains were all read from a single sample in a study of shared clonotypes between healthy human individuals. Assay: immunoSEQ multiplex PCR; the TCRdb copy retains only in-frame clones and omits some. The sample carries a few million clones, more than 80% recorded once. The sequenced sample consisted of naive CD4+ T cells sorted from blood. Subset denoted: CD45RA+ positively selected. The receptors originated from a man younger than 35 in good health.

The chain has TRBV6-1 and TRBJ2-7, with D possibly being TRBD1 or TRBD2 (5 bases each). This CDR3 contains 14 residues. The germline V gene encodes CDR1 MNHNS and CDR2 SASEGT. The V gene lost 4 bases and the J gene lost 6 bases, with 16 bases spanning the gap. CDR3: CASSGRDGQGEQYF. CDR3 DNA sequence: TGTGCCAGCAGTGGCCGGGACGGTCAGGGCGAGCAGTACTTC.

This CDR3 reads CASSFGLDYNEQFF. DNA of the CDR3: TGCGCCAGCAGCTTTGGACTCGACTACAATGAGCAGTTCTTC. This rearrangement joins TRBV5-1 to TRBJ2-1, with D perhaps TRBD2 (5 bases). V was trimmed by 2 bases and J by 3 bases, leaving 9 bases between them. Germline V gene lookup returns CDR1 SGHRS and CDR2 YFSETQ. This CDR3 spans 14 amino acids.

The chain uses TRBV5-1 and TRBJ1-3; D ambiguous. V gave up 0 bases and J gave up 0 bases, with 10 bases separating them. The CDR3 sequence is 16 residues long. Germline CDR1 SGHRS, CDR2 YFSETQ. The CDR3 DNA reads TGCGCCAGCAGCTTGGTTTACCGAAGCTCTGGAAACACCATATATTTT. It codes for CASSLVYRSSGNTIYF.

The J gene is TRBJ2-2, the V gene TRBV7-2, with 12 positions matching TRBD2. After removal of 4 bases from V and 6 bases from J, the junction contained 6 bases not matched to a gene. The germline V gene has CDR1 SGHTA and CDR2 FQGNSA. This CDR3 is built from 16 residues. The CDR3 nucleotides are TGTGCCAGCAGCTCCCCGAGACTAGCGGGAGCCGGGGAGCTGTTTTTT. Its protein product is CASSSPRLAGAGELFF.

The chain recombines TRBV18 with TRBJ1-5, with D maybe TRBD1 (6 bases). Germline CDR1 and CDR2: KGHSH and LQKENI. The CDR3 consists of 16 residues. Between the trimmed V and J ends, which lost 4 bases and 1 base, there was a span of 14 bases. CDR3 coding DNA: TGTGCCAGCTCACTTACTCGAGACAGGAGCAATCAGCCCCAGCATTTT. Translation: CASSLTRDRSNQPQHF.

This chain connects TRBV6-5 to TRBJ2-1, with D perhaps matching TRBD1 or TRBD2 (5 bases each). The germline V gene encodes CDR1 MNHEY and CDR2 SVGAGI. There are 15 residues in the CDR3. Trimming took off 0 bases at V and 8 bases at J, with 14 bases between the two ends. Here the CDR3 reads CASSYSPGATDEQFF. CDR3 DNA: TGTGCCAGCAGTTACTCGCCCGGGGCCACCGATGAGCAGTTCTTC.

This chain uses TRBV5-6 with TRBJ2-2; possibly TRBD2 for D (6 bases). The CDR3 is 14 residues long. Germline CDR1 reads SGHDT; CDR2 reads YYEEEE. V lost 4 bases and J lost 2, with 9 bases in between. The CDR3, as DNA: TGTGCCAGCAGCGCGGGGAGAAACACCGGGGAGCTGTTTTTT. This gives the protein CASSAGRNTGELFF. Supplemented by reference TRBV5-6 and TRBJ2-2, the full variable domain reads DAGVTQSPTHLIKTRGQQVTLRCSPKSGHDTVSWYQQALGQGPQFIFQYYEEEERQRGNFPDRFSGHQFPNYSSELNVNALLLGDSALYLCASSAGRNTGELFFGEGSRLTVL.

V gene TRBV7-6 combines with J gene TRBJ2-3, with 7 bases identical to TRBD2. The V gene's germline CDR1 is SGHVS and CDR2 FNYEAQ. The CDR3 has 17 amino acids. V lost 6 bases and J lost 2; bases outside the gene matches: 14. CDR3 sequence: CASSRHGGDSITDTQYF. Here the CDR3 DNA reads TGTGCCAGCAGTCGCCATGGGGGGGACTCGATCACAGATACGCAGTATTTT.

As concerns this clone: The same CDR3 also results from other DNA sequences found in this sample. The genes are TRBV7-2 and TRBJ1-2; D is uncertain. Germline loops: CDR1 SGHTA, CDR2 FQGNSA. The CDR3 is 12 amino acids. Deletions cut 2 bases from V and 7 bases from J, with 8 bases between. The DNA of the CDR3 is TGTGCCAGCAGCTTAATGGGGTCTGGCTACACCTTC. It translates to CASSLMGSGYTF.

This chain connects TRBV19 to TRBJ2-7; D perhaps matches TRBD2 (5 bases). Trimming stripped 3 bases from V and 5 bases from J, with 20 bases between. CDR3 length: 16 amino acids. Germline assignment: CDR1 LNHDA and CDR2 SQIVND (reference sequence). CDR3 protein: CASSIDPPGSIHEQYF. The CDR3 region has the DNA TGTGCCAGTAGTATTGATCCCCCGGGATCCATCCACGAGCAGTACTTC.

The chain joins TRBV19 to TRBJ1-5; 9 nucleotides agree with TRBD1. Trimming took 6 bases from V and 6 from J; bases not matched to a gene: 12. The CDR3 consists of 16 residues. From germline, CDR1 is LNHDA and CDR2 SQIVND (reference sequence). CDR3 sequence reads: CASRAGTGRVGQPQHF. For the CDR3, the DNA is TGTGCCAGTAGAGCCGGGACAGGGCGCGTAGGTCAGCCCCAGCATTTT.

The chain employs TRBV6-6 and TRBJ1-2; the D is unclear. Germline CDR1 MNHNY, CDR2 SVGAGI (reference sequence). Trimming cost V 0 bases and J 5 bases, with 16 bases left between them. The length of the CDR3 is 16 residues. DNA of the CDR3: TGTGCCAGCAGTTACTCCATCGGCGGCACCAGTTATGGCTACACCTTC. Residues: CASSYSIGGTSYGYTF.

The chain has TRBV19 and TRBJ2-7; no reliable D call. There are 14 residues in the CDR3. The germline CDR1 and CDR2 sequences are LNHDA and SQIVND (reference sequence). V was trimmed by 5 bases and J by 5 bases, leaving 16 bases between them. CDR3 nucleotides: TGTGCCAGTAGTCAAATCAAGGGTCGGGACGAGCAGTACTTC. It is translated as CASSQIKGRDEQYF.

Written as DNA, the CDR3 is TGTGCCAGCAGGGGACAGGGGGCAAGCTATGGCTACACCTTC. The encoded protein is CASRGQGASYGYTF. The chain is built from TRBV2 and TRBJ1-2; 12 bases are shared with TRBD1. The germline gives CDR1 SNHLY, CDR2 FYNNEI. After removal of 6 bases from V and 4 bases from J, the junction contained 3 bases not matched to a gene. The CDR3 runs 14 residues.

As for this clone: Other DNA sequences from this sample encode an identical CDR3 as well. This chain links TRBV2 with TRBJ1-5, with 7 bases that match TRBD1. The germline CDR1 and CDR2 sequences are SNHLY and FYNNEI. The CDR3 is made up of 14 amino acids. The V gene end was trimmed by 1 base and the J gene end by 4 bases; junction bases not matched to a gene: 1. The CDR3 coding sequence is TGTGCCAGCAGTGAAGAGACAGGGAATCAGCCCCAGCATTTT. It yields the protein CASSEETGNQPQHF.

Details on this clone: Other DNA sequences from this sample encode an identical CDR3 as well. The CDR3 DNA reads TGTGCCAGCCGCTCCGGGACAGCGAACACTGAAGCTTTCTTT. It encodes CASRSGTANTEAFF. The rearrangement joins TRBV6-5 to TRBJ1-1; 7 positions match TRBD1. Germline V gene sequence: CDR1 MNHEY, CDR2 SVGAGI. V shed 8 bases, J shed 1 base, and the junction held 7 bases outside the gene matches. CDR3 length: 14 amino acids.

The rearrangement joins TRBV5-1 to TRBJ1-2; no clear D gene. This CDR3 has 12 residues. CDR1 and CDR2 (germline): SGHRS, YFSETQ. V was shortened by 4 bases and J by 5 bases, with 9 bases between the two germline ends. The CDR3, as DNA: TGCGCCAGCAGCAACGGGATATATGGCTACACCTTC. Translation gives CASSNGIYGYTF.

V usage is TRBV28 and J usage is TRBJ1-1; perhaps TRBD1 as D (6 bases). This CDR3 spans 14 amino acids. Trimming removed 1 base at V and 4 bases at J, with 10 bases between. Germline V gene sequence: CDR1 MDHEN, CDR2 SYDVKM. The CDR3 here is CASSLSAGATEAFF. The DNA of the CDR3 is TGTGCCAGCAGTTTATCGGCAGGGGCCACTGAAGCTTTCTTT. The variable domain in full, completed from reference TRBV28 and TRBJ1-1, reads DVKVTQSSRYLVKRTGEKVFLECVQDMDHENMFWYRQDPGLGLRLIYFSYDVKMKEKGDIPEGYSVSREKKERFSLILESASTNQTSMYLCASSLSAGATEAFFGQGTRLTVV.

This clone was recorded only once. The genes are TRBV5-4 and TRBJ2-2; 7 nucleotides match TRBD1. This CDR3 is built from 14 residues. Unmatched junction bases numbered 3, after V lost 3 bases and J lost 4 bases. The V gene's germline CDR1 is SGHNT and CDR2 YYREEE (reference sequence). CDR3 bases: TGTGCCAGCAGCTCCGGACAGGCCACCGGGGAGCTGTTTTTT. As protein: CASSSGQATGELFF.

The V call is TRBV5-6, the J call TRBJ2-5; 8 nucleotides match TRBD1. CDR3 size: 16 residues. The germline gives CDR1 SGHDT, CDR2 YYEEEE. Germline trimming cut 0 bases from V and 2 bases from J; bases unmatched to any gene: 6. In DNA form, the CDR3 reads TGTGCCAGCAGCTTGGGGACAGGGTTATCACAAGAGACCCAGTACTTC. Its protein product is CASSLGTGLSQETQYF.

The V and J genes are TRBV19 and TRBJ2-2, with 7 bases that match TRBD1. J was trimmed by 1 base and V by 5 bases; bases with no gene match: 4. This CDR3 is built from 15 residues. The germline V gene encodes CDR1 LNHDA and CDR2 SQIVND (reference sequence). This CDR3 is CASSFRDRNTGELFF. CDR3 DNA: TGTGCCAGTAGTTTCCGGGACAGGAACACCGGGGAGCTGTTTTTT.

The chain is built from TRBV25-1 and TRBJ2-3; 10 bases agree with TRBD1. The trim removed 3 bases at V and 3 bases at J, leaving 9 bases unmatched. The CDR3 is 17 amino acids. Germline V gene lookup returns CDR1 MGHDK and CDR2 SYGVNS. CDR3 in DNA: TGTGCCAGCAGTGACGGGACAGGGGTAGTTGGTACAGATACGCAGTATTTT. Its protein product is CASSDGTGVVGTDTQYF.

The CDR3 DNA reads TGTGCCAGCAGCTTCTCTAGCGGGGTTACCTACGAGCAGTACTTC. This translates into CASSFSSGVTYEQYF. The V gene is TRBV7-9, the J gene TRBJ2-7, with 9 bases identical to TRBD2. In germline, CDR1 is SEHNR, CDR2 FQNEAQ (reference sequence). Germline trimming cut 3 bases from V and 2 bases from J; bases unmatched to any gene: 5. The CDR3 extends over 15 amino acids. Full variable domain (outside the CDR3, taken from reference TRBV7-9 and TRBJ2-7): DTGVSQNPRHKITKRGQNVTFRCDPISEHNRLYWYRQTLGQGPEFLTYFQNEAQLEKSRLLSDRFSAERPKGSFSTLEIQRTEQGDSAMYLCASSFSSGVTYEQYFGPGTRLTVT.